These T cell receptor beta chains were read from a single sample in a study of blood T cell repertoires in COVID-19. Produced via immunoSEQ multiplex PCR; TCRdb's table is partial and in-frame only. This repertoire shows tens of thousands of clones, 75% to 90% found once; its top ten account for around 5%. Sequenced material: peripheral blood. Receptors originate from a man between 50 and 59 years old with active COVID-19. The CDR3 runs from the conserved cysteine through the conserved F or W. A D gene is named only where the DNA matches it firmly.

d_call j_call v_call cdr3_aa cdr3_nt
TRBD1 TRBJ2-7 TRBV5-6 CASSSGQGRGEQYF TGTGCCAGCAGCTCGGGACAGGGTCGAGGCGAGCAGTACTTC
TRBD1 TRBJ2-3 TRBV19 CASRRDRVTDTQYF TGTGCCAGTCGCCGGGACAGAGTCACAGATACGCAGTATTTT
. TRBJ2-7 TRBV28 CASSLPGSSYEQYF TGTGCCAGCAGTCTACCAGGGTCAAGCTACGAGCAGTACTTC
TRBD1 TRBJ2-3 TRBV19 CASSIRSGQGADTQYF TGTGCCAGTAGTATTCGTTCGGGACAGGGCGCAGATACGCAGTATTTT
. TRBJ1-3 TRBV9 CASSVARGFAGNTIYF TGTGCCAGCAGCGTAGCTAGGGGCTTTGCTGGAAACACCATATATTTT
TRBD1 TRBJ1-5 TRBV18 CASSRTGTGAVARQPQHF TGTGCCAGCTCACGAACCGGGACAGGGGCCGTAGCGCGTCAGCCCCAGCATTTT
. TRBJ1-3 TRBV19 CASSIVWEGRRGSGNTIYF TGTGCCAGTAGTATAGTCTGGGAGGGACGCCGAGGGTCTGGAAACACCATATATTTT
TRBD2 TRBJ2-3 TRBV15 CATSRPPGLAGGNTDTQYF TGTGCCACCAGCAGACCGCCGGGGTTGGCGGGAGGCAACACAGATACGCAGTATTTT
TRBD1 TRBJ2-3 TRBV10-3 CAISGDRAGTDTQYF TGTGCCATCAGTGGGGACAGGGCGGGCACAGATACGCAGTATTTT
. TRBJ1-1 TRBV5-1 CASSLGVVNTEAFF TGCGCCAGCAGCTTGGGCGTGGTGAACACTGAAGCTTTCTTT
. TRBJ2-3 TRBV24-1 CATSSGDTSTDTQYF TGTGCCACCTCCAGTGGGGACACGAGCACAGATACGCAGTATTTT
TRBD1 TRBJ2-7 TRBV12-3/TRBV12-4 CASSPQTGSEQYF TGTGCCAGCAGTCCCCAGACAGGGTCCGAGCAGTACTTC
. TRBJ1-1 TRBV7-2 CASSLMSGGGTEAFF TGTGCCAGCAGCTTAATGTCCGGGGGGGGGACTGAAGCTTTCTTT
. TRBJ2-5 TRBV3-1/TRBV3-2 CASSQGLAQGETQYF TGTGCCAGCAGCCAAGGACTAGCCCAGGGGGAGACCCAGTACTTC
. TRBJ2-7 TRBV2 CASRYRGADEQYF TGTGCCAGCAGGTACCGGGGGGCTGACGAGCAGTACTTC
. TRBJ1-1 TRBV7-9 CASSLSGQKNTEAFF TGTGCCAGCAGCCTAAGTGGACAGAAGAACACTGAAGCTTTCTTT
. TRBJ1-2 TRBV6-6 CASSYSRAAAYYGYTF TGTGCCAGCAGTTACTCCAGGGCGGCAGCCTACTATGGCTACACCTTC
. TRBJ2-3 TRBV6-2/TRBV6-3 CASSTDPRLRYF TGTGCCAGCAGTACAGACCCAAGATTAAGGTATTTT
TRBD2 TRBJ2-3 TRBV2 CASNLSGSGKDTQYF TGTGCCAGTAATCTGAGCGGGAGCGGTAAAGATACGCAGTATTTT
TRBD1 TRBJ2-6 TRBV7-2 CASSPPGQGALGANVLTF TGTGCCAGCAGTCCACCGGGACAGGGGGCGCTTGGGGCCAACGTCCTGACTTTC
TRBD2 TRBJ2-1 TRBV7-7 CASSLSGRANEQFF TGTGCTAGCAGCCTTAGCGGGAGGGCCAATGAGCAGTTCTTC
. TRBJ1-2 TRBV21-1 CAVRDRVYGYTF TGTGCCGTCAGGGACAGAGTCTATGGCTACACCTTC
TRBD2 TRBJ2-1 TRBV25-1 CASSGEVAGGDYNEQFF TGTGCCAGCAGTGGTGAAGTAGCGGGAGGCGATTACAATGAGCAGTTCTTC
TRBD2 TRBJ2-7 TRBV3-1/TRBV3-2 CASRSFSGTSYGYEQYF TGTGCCAGCCGCTCGTTCTCCGGGACTAGCTATGGCTACGAGCAGTACTTC
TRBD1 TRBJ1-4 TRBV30 CAWSARQGAREKLFF TGTGCCTGGAGTGCCCGACAGGGGGCGAGAGAAAAACTGTTTTTT
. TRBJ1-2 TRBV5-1 CATSGSGGYTF TGCGCCACCTCCGGGTCGGGGGGCTACACCTTC